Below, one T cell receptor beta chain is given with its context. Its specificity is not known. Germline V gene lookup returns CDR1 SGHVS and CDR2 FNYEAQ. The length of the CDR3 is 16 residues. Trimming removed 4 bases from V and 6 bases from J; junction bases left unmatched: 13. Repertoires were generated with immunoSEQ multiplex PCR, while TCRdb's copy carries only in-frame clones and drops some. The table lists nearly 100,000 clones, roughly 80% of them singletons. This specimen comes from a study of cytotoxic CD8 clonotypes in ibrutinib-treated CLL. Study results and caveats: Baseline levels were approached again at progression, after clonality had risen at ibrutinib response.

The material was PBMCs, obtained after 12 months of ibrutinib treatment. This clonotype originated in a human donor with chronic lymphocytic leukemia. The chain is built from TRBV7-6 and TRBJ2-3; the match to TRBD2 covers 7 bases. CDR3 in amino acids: CASSSGGGSGRDTQYF. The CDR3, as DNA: TGTGCCAGCAGCTCGGGGGGAGGCTCCGGGCGGGATACGCAGTATTTT.